This paragraph reports one T cell receptor beta chain. Its target is unknown. This sample was included in a study of OX40 agonist ivuxolimab in advanced cancers. Study background: Cohort: about 80% men, mean age approximately 64, aged roughly 20 to 79.

Trimming took 2 bases from V and 0 from J, leaving 6 bases between them. The CDR3 has 14 residues. In germline, CDR1 is SGHDT, CDR2 YYEEEE. The data were produced by immunoSEQ multiplex PCR, yet TCRdb's version contains in-frame clones alone and is incomplete. The profile shows tens of thousands of clones, around 90% of them singletons. Autoimmune disease history or systemic immunosuppression disqualified patients. Study-level findings and limits: In CD8+ T cells, expanded clones were on average more numerous than in CD4+.

The chain links TRBV5-6 to TRBJ1-5; D is perhaps TRBD1 (5 bases). This clonotype was sampled from an adult with an advanced solid tumor such as melanoma, head and neck, liver or kidney cancer. The sequencing here drew on CD4+ or CD8+ T cells sorted from blood, taken in a trial of the OX40 agonist ivuxolimab. CDR3 bases: TGTGCCAGCAGCTTTGGGGGTAGCAATCAGCCCCAGCATTTT. Amino acid sequence: CASSFGGSNQPQHF.